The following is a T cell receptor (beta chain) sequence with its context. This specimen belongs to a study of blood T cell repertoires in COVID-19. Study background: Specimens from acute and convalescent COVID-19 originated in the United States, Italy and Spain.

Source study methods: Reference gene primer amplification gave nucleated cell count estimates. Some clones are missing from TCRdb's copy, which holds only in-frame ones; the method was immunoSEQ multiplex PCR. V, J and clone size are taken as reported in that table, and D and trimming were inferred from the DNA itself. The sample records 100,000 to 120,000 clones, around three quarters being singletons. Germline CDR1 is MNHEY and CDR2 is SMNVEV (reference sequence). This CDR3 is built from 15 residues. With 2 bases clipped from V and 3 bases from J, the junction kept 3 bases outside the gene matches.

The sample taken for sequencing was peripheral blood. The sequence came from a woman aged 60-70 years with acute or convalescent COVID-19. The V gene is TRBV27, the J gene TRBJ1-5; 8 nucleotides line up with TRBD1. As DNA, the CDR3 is TGTGCCAGCAGTTTAAACAGGGGGAACAATCAGCCCCAGCATTTT. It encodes CASSLNRGNNQPQHF.